These T cell receptor beta chains were read from a single sample in a study of T-cell memory formation after mild COVID-19. TCRdb re-called the 5' RACE reads with MiXCR, one entry per CDR3 protein. The sample yields fewer than 150,000 distinct CDR3 sequences, approximately 22% seen once. Sequences were obtained from PBMCs or a T cell subset sorted from them (not recorded which). Receptors were obtained from a man between 18 and 35 years old who had mild COVID-19 (a few samples of this study predate the infection). Cell type and time point are not known. Both conserved end residues are part of each CDR3. A D gene is named only where the DNA matches it firmly. Only some rows state a clone size, as once, few, many or a class for expanded clones.

TRBJ1-6 | - | TRBV10-3 | few | TGTGCCATCAGTGAGACCGGGGGCACGGATTATAATTCACCCCTCCACTTT | CAISETGGTDYNSPLHF
TRBJ1-2 | TRBD1 | TRBV5-4 | - | TGTGCCAGCAGCGGGGGACAGGGGAACTATGGCTACACCTTC | CASSGGQGNYGYTF
TRBJ2-1 | - | TRBV7-9 | - | TGTGCCAGCAGATCCAGGAACTACAATGAGCAGTTCTTC | CASRSRNYNEQFF
TRBJ2-5 | TRBD2 | TRBV7-2 | - | TGTGCCAGCAGCTTATCCAGCGGGGGCGGAGAGACCCAGTACTTC | CASSLSSGGGETQYF
TRBJ1-6 | TRBD1 | TRBV4-1 | - | TGCGCCAGCAGCCAAGATCTCCCGGGACAGGGTGGATCACCCCTCCACTTT | CASSQDLPGQGGSPLHF
TRBJ1-2 | - | TRBV12-3/TRBV12-4 | - | TGTGCCAGCAGTTTAGGGCACTCAAACTATGGCTACACCTTC | CASSLGHSNYGYTF
TRBJ2-3 | TRBD2 | TRBV7-2 | - | TGTGCCAGCAGCTGGGGACTAGCGGAGACAGATACGCAGTATTTT | CASSWGLAETDTQYF
TRBJ2-2 | - | TRBV14 | few | TGTGCCAGCAGCCAATACTGGCAGGGAACCGGGGAGCTGTTTTTT | CASSQYWQGTGELFF
TRBJ1-1 | - | TRBV25-1 | few | TGTGCCAGCAGTGATACAACCCAGTTTGGGACTGAAGCTTTCTTT | CASSDTTQFGTEAFF
TRBJ2-1 | - | TRBV4-3 | few | TGCGCCAGCAGCCAAGATCTGTGGAGATACCACAATGAGCAGTTCTTC | CASSQDLWRYHNEQFF
TRBJ2-7 | - | TRBV10-3 | few | TGTGCCATCAGTGAAGGACAAACCTACGAGCAGTACTTC | CAISEGQTYEQYF
TRBJ2-3 | TRBD2 | TRBV29-1 | - | TGCAGCGTTGTGGGACTAGGTGACTCAGATACGCAGTATTTT | CSVVGLGDSDTQYF
TRBJ2-2 | - | TRBV5-5 | many | TGTGCCAGCAGCTTTTCGTCGAACACCGGGGAGCTGTTTTTT | CASSFSSNTGELFF
TRBJ1-2 | TRBD1 | TRBV6-5 | - | TGTGCCAGCAGTTACTCACAGGGGGCGGCCCGAGGCTACACCTTC | CASSYSQGAARGYTF